This record concerns one TCR beta chain sequence. No antigen is known for it. The read comes to an end 3 residues before the CDR3 does, leaving the germline J gene to fill in the end. These data come from a study of T cells in women clearing cervical HPV infection. About the study: Case blood was drawn when the lesion was first found; control blood after infection became undetectable.

Measured with immunoSEQ multiplex PCR; TCRdb has only the in-frame clones, and not every one. Its table lists about 30,000 clones. Study outcomes and limitations: CIN3+ cases had significantly higher TCR repertoire richness than controls, but evenness did not differ. Controls had more TRBV6-7 (0.16%) than cases (roughly 0.11%).

The junction had 16 bases not matched to a gene; V was cut back by 6 bases and J by 6 bases. CDR3 size: 16 residues. The germline CDR1 and CDR2 sequences are DFQATT and SNEGSKA (reference sequence). The gene calls are TRBV20-1 and TRBJ2-3; 9 nucleotides match TRBD2. Input material: blood buffy coat. This TCR was sampled from a woman aged 18-70 years with a cervical HPV16 infection that either progressed to CIN3+ or cleared (not recorded which). This CDR3 reads CSAINPQREEGDTQYF. The CDR3 DNA, read in part, is TGCAGTGCCATTAATCCCCAGCGGGAGGAAGGGGATACG.